This record concerns one T cell receptor beta chain sequence. Its specific antigen is unknown. The sample holds no much larger clone one base away, and base qualities are not on file. This sample was taken from a study of blood T cell repertoires in COVID-19 (dated by TCRdb to about 2020). In terms of the full investigation: Samples from collaborators originated in the United States, Italy and Spain and spanned both the acute and convalescent phases of COVID-19. The repertoires were released in a freely available public database meant as a resource for research on the immune response to SARS-CoV-2. The prospective study material was composed of cDNA or gDNA derived from T cells, B-cell-depleted T cells, or PBMCs. Deeply sampled blood TCRbeta repertoires from subjects exposed to, actively infected with, or recovered from COVID-19 were included in the dataset. The samples were drawn from the first 160 participants of the ongoing ImmuneRACE study and from under 1,500 subjects provided by 6 global collaborators. Sample metadata almost always included a de-identified subject ID, COVID-19 status, age in years and sex. HLA class I and class II types, where available, came from metadata supplied by the sample provider rather than from assay-based typing.

The collaborating institutions used their own protocols to collect whole blood in K2EDTA tubes. For TCRbeta analysis, collaborators shipped samples as frozen whole blood, isolated PBMCs, or DNA extracted from either of those sample types. What the research found in general, with its limitations: Clinical and demographic metadata were provided uncurated, with the amount varying by source and participant.

TCRbeta CDR3 regions were amplified from genomic DNA using the immunoSEQ Assay, a bias-controlled multiplex PCR. The original methods were these. The number of nucleated cells in each sample was estimated by amplification of reference gene primers within the assay. Sequence reads were collapsed and filtered to measure the absolute abundance of every unique TCRbeta CDR3 rearrangement. For each sample, productive Simpson clonality was calculated as the square root of Simpson's diversity index over productive rearrangements. The table comes from immuneACCESS by way of TCRdb, which keeps in-frame sequences with V and J called. Part of the clones is missing from these tables; in studies checked, under half for an unresolved V gene and the rest for unknown reasons. V, J and clone size derive from that table, while D and trimming were established from the DNA sequence. A total of around 250,000 clones appear in this sample, 85% of them only once. In total, the top ten clones hold approximately 5% of the sample.

Here V drops 5 bases and J drops 8 bases, and the junction holds 6 bases not matched to any gene. CDR1 and CDR2 (SGHVS, FQNEAQ) derive from the germline V gene. Inclusive of the bounding cysteine and phenylalanine, the CDR3 is 16 residues long. CDR3 DNA is the only sequence kept; it has 48 bases, read in frame from the first base. The rearranged segments are TRBV7-8 and TRBJ2-1; 16 nucleotides in the junction match TRBD2. The source of this sequence is a man between 45 and 60 years old with active or convalescent COVID-19. Sequencing used peripheral blood. The bases read TGTGCCAGCAGCACTGGGACTAGCGGGAGGGGGGATGAGCAGTTCTTC. This yields the protein CASSTGTSGRGDEQFF.